This T cell receptor beta chain was identified in a study of T cells in Graves' hyperthyroidism and ophthalmopathy. The investigators amplified TCR beta CDR3 regions from RNA transcripts. Researchers ran a first-round RT-PCR on the TCR CDR3 using the HTBI primer set. TCRdb ran MiXCR on the multiplex PCR reads and lists one entry per CDR3 protein. Counted here are hundreds of thousands of distinct CDR3 sequences, around 17% occurring once; the ten biggest clones make up 15% to 20%. Overall study findings and caveats: Ophthalmopathy was separated from stable hyperthyroidism by a 13 V-J model.

This clonotype was found many times. Its antigen is as yet unknown. This CDR3 is built from 10 residues. The V end was cut by 7 bases, the J end by 7 bases, with 11 bases between. Germline V CDR1 and CDR2: SQVTM, ANQGSEA. Exclusion of a patient resulted from uncontrolled infection, other autoimmune disease, pregnancy or lactation. Diagnostic decisions used clinical symptoms, serum thyroxine and TRAb, thyroid ultrasound and orbital computed tomography. The TCR comes from a woman aged 18-29 years with Graves' hyperthyroidism. Sequencing input: blood. The chain recombines TRBV29-1 with TRBJ2-7; no clear D gene. CDR3 sequence (DNA): TGCAGCGCTCAGACCCGGGAGCAGTACTTC. Amino acids: CSAQTREQYF.